One sample yielded the 3 T cell receptor beta chains listed below, sequenced in a study of Ad26.COV2.S vaccination and SARS-CoV-2 variants. Treatment described: approximately 18 received Ad26.COV2.S at low or high dose, single or two shots; about 5 received placebo; per-sample allocation not given. Material that was analyzed had been drawn on day 63 after the first vaccine or placebo injection. Sequenced by immunoSEQ multiplex PCR; TCRdb stores in-frame clones only, minus some. Seen here are about 440,000 clones, 90% observed once, and the top ten hold around 4.5%. The sequencing used peripheral blood, collected in a trial of Ad26.COV2.S vaccine versus placebo. The receptors were sampled from a person between 18 and 59 years old who received the Ad26.COV2.S COVID-19 vaccine or a placebo.

CDR3: CASSPSLLAGDGETQYF. The CDR3 DNA follows: TGTGCCAGCAGTCCCTCCCTGCTAGCGGGAGATGGAGAGACCCAGTACTTC. The chain is built from TRBV6-2 or TRBV6-3 and TRBJ2-5; 10 bases are a match to TRBD2. The CDR3 consists of 17 residues. V was clipped by 5 bases and J by 4 bases; unmatched bases: 13. Germline assignment: CDR1 MNHEY and CDR2 SVGEGT.

The J gene is TRBJ2-1, the V gene TRBV7-3; 12 positions match TRBD2. Germline CDR1 and CDR2: SGHTA and FQGTGA. There are 17 residues in the CDR3. With V trimmed by 6 bases and J by 6 bases, 12 bases remained unmatched. CDR3 sequence reads: CASSPTGLTSGSNEQFF. CDR3 nucleotides: TGTGCCAGCAGTCCAACCGGGCTGACTAGCGGGAGCAATGAGCAGTTCTTC.

This chain joins TRBV27 and TRBJ2-1, with D unclear. This CDR3 region has 14 residues. Trimming took 3 bases from V and 0 from J, leaving 6 bases between them. From germline, CDR1 is MNHEY and CDR2 SMNVEV (reference sequence). CDR3 protein: CASSFSRSYNEQFF. CDR3 nucleotide sequence: TGTGCCAGCAGTTTTTCTCGCTCCTACAATGAGCAGTTCTTC.